This T cell receptor beta chain was retrieved from a study of shared clonotypes between healthy human individuals. This table comes from immunoSEQ multiplex PCR, and its TCRdb copy is limited to in-frame clones, with some not included. The sample has around 500,000 clones, 70% to 85% seen once. Recent acute infections and vaccinations were absent in the healthy HIV-negative adult donors. The CDR3 is 15 residues long. CDR1 is SGHAT, CDR2 FQNNGV, per germline. V dropped 4 bases and J dropped 8; count of bases not matched to a gene: 5. The sample was PBMCs. The sequence was collected from a woman between 40 and 55 years old in good health. Some clones in this sample may be carry-over from other donors' samples. The J gene is TRBJ2-1, the V gene TRBV11-2; 13 nucleotides agree with TRBD2. DNA for the CDR3: TGTGCCAGCAGCTCCGGACTAGCGGGAGAGCATGAGCAGTTCTTC. Protein sequence: CASSSGLAGEHEQFF.